This is a list of T cell receptor beta chains from one sample in a study of molecular identifiers for immune sequencing clone quantification. TCRdb re-called the PCR reads with MiXCR, one entry per CDR3 protein. Here the sample spans about 300,000 distinct CDR3 sequences, over 20% being singletons. Sequencing was carried out using naive CD8+ T cells from blood, with Jurkat cell RNA spiked in. These receptors were taken from a human donor in good health. Some libraries in this study had Jurkat cell RNA spiked in. Each CDR3 is given with its conserved first and last residue.

J gene,V gene,CDR3 protein
TRBJ2-5,TRBV7-9,CASSLVQGEETQYF
TRBJ1-1,TRBV27,CASSLRGYMNTEAFF
TRBJ2-5,TRBV9,CASSPSGQGGETQYF
TRBJ1-1,TRBV6-2/TRBV6-3,CASTAGRESLSTEAFF
TRBJ2-3,TRBV24-1,CATSDFSIGRSGTDTQYF
TRBJ2-3,TRBV27,CASSLTGGLADTQYF
TRBJ1-3,TRBV7-2,CASSLDPSSGNTIYF
TRBJ1-2,TRBV29-1,CSVDRASYGYTF
TRBJ2-7,TRBV5-1,CASSYGTALGEQYF
TRBJ2-3,TRBV9,CASSVAYTFAASLTDTQYF
TRBJ2-3,TRBV3-1,CASSQRDTQYF
TRBJ2-1,TRBV5-3,CASSQAHRASYNEQFF
TRBJ2-7,TRBV4-1,CASSPSLAGGTYEQYF
TRBJ1-6,TRBV4-1,CASSQDNPRVHNSPLHF
TRBJ2-3,TRBV29-1,CSVPGQIPDTQYF
TRBJ2-2,TRBV12-3/TRBV12-4,CASTHYGGGSTGELFF
TRBJ1-5,TRBV27,CATSWSRDQPQHF
TRBJ2-7,TRBV27,CACSLDGYEQYF
TRBJ2-7,TRBV7-9,CASSSGRSRDEQYF
TRBJ2-3,TRBV19,CASSLMGTTVATDTQYF
TRBJ2-1,TRBV12-3/TRBV12-4,CVDIEDEQFF
TRBJ2-3,TRBV5-1,CASSLTSRSDTQYF
TRBJ2-7,TRBV20-1,CSARSASSYEQYF
TRBJ2-7,TRBV10-3,CAISGSMDTNSYEQYF
TRBJ1-5,TRBV5-6,CASSYWTRKGEGYQPQHF
TRBJ1-1,TRBV20-1,CSAPSGGTEAFF
TRBJ2-7,TRBV10-3,CAISERYEQYF
TRBJ2-2,TRBV12-3/TRBV12-4,CASNRQENTGELFF
TRBJ2-2,TRBV6-5,CASSYSGRVTGELFF
TRBJ1-5,TRBV4-3,CASSQDWGRGINQPQHF
TRBJ2-3,TRBV6-1,CASSEGWSSTDTQYF
TRBJ2-7,TRBV6-5,CASSLWGTAYEQYF
TRBJ2-7,TRBV19,CASSISQGWYEQYF
TRBJ2-5,TRBV27,CASSFLAGGLGETQYF
TRBJ1-1,TRBV27,CASSLVAQLNTEAFF
TRBJ1-2,TRBV7-9,CASSFTTNYGYTF
TRBJ2-2,TRBV6-2/TRBV6-3,CASSYSSSGANTRELFF
TRBJ1-5,TRBV19,CASNTGTRGLEPQHF
TRBJ2-7,TRBV20-1,CSARYGTSVYEQYF
TRBJ2-7,TRBV27,CASSLSGLTYEQYF
TRBJ2-7,TRBV7-2,CASSLGEAYEQYF
TRBJ2-7,TRBV19,CASNNRDGAYEQYF
TRBJ2-5,TRBV6-5,CASSQTSGKYQETQYF
TRBJ2-1,TRBV20-1,CSARMLAPYNEQFF
TRBJ2-5,TRBV6-1,CASSEAIGRMSQETQYF
TRBJ2-6,TRBV4-1,CASGLEDSGANVLTF
TRBJ2-2,TRBV6-5,CASTSWQPNTGELFF
TRBJ2-7,TRBV3-1,CASSQPHDYEQYF